This T cell receptor (beta chain) originates from a study of vaccination and CD4 T cells after COVID-19. Study details: Sampling post-COVID took place a median 101 days after diagnosis (range 35 to 161). Controls had a CEFX pool, an HIV-1 Nef pool, or no peptide added. Study results and limitations: In median terms, SARS-CoV-2-reactive clonotypes went from 21 to 38, a nonsignificant rise.

With the Oncomine TCR Beta short-read assay, DNA from cultured CD4+ T cells was sequenced. TCRdb re-derived calls from the PCR reads in MiXCR, one entry per CDR3 protein. The data contain over 15,000 distinct CDR3 sequences, 42% of them singletons. For this clonotype: Its antigen remains unidentified.

The V and J ends lost 2 bases and 10 bases respectively, with 12 bases between them. The CDR3 is 14 residues long. Germline CDR1 KGHSH, CDR2 LQKENI. The treatment was: approximately 10-day PBMC culture with coronavirus spike peptide pools or control peptides (ViraFEST assay). Having spent ten to eleven days in culture, CD4+ T cells were then isolated by negative selection. The chain carries TRBV18 and TRBJ1-6; perhaps TRBD1 as D (5 bases). Sequencing was performed on cultured CD4+ T cells from blood. This TCR was recovered from a human donor with COVID-19. In DNA form, the CDR3 reads TGTGCCAGCTCACCAGCCACAGAGGGGTCACCCCTCCACTTT. This gives the protein CASSPATEGSPLHF.